What follows is one T cell receptor (beta chain) and its context. This entry belongs to a study of blood T cell repertoires in COVID-19. Overall study context: Whether acute or convalescent, the COVID-19 samples came from the United States, Italy and Spain. From T cells, B-cell-depleted T cells, or PBMCs came the material, which was cDNA or gDNA.

As handled by the study authors: Amplification with reference gene primers provided the estimates of nucleated cell counts. Generated by immunoSEQ multiplex PCR, the TCRdb table keeps only in-frame clones and is missing some. That table gives V, J and clone size, and the DNA gave D and trimming. The table shows roughly 100,000 clones, with roughly 90% occurring only once. The CDR3 extends over 14 amino acids. Germline assignment: CDR1 SQVTM and CDR2 ANQGSEA. Trimming stripped 6 bases from V and 4 bases from J, with 16 bases between. V and J are TRBV29-1 and TRBJ2-1, with D perhaps TRBD2 (5 bases). The TCR was taken from an elderly woman in a cohort sampled during active COVID-19. Sequencing was performed on peripheral blood. CDR3 amino acids: CSVDYGEFYNEQFF. CDR3 sequence (DNA): TGCAGCGTGGATTACGGGGAATTTTACAATGAGCAGTTCTTC.